The clone carrying this T cell receptor (beta chain) was found many times. Its antigen is as yet unknown. In patients chosen for sequencing, flow cytometry had shown CD8+CD57+ cell expansion. Blood sampling was performed on the patients, and none of them had received therapy by then. TCR beta VDJ and CDR3 were profiled, and genomic DNA was the template. One entry per CDR3 protein results from TCRdb running MiXCR on the reads. The table has about 160,000 distinct CDR3 sequences, 40% to 60% seen once. The data were taken from a study of CD8+CD57+ T cells in acquired aplastic anemia. Study in general: Mean DNA quantity obtained from sorted CD4+ and CD8+ cells was about 3.5 ug. Study-wide results and caveats: CD8+ Simpson's diversity did not differ significantly between patients and controls. Shared by patients and controls, some 29 CD8+ CDR3s were abundant in patients.

The sequence was collected from a human donor with aplastic anemia. The sample consisted of sorted CD4+, CD8+, or CD8+CD57+ T cells (not recorded which) from PBMCs.

The CDR3 coding sequence is TGTGCCAGCAGCTTATCGGACGGCGGGGGGAACACTGAAGCTTTCTTT. Residues: CASSLSDGGGNTEAFF. J is TRBJ1-1 and V is TRBV7-3; tentative D call: TRBD1 (5 bases). Germline V CDR1 and CDR2: SGHTA, FQGTGA. This CDR3 comprises 16 residues. The ends were cut back, 2 bases at V and 1 base at J, with 14 bases in the middle.